Listed below are T cell receptor beta chains from one sample, sequenced in a study of circulating and synovial CD4+ cells in juvenile arthritis. Only in-frame clones appear in the TCRdb table, and some are missing; sequencing was by immunoSEQ multiplex PCR. This sample carries tens of thousands of clones, nearly 95% of them seen once, and the ten largest clones take roughly 0.69%. Sample: CD4+ T cells from blood. The source is a human donor with juvenile idiopathic arthritis. Each CDR3 is given with its conserved first and last residue. D genes are given only for firm matches. Clone sizes are given selectively: once, few, many, or a class where the clone is expanded.

v_call	cdr3_length	j_call	d_call	clone_size	cdr3_nt	cdr3_aa
TRBV5-1	15	TRBJ2-1	NA	NA	TGCGCCAGCAGCTTCATCCCGAGCTCCCACAATGAGCAGTTCTTC	CASSFIPSSHNEQFF
TRBV5-4	16	TRBJ1-4	TRBD1	NA	TGTGCCAGCAGTCGGACAGGGGGCGCCCCTAATGAAAAACTGTTTTTT	CASSRTGGAPNEKLFF
TRBV30	15	TRBJ2-3	TRBD1	NA	TGTGCCTGGACCGCGGGACAGGGTCAGGTCGATACGCAGTATTTT	CAWTAGQGQVDTQYF
TRBV7-5	13	TRBJ2-7	NA	once	TGTGCCAGAAGCTTTGACAGGGGGAACGAGCAGTACTTC	CARSFDRGNEQYF
TRBV16	14	TRBJ2-5	NA	NA	TGTGCCAGCAGCCCGCTACAGGGACAAGAGACCCAGTACTTC	CASSPLQGQETQYF
TRBV10-3	15	TRBJ2-7	TRBD2	few	TGTGCCATCAGTGAATCTAGCGGGGATCTCTACGAGCAGTACTTC	CAISESSGDLYEQYF
TRBV10-3	13	TRBJ2-7	NA	few	TGTGCCATCAGTGAGTCCTCCCCCTACGAGCAGTACTTC	CAISESSPYEQYF
TRBV6-4	14	TRBJ2-2	NA	NA	TGTGCCAGCGCGGTAGGGAGGAACACCGGGGAGCTGTTTTTT	CASAVGRNTGELFF
TRBV7-3	14	TRBJ2-7	NA	NA	TGTGCCAGCAGCTTAGGGGGCCTTGTCTACGAGCAGTACTTC	CASSLGGLVYEQYF
TRBV6-6	14	TRBJ2-7	NA	NA	TGTGCCAGCAGTTACCTTGGACAGTCCTACGAGCAGTACTTC	CASSYLGQSYEQYF
TRBV27	16	TRBJ2-7	TRBD2	NA	TGTGCCAGCAGTTCCGTCCTAGCGGGAGTCACCTACGAGCAGTACTTC	CASSSVLAGVTYEQYF
TRBV15	17	TRBJ1-4	TRBD1	NA	TGTGCCACCAGCAGAGCCGGGGGACAGGGGGCCTTTGAAAAACTGTTTTTT	CATSRAGGQGAFEKLFF
TRBV18	15	TRBJ2-2	NA	NA	TGTGCCAGCTCACCGACACCAACGAACACCGGGGAGCTGTTTTTT	CASSPTPTNTGELFF
TRBV7-2	19	TRBJ2-6	NA	NA	TGTGCCAGCAGCCCGGGATTGGTCAGGGGTAGCTCTGGGGCCAACGTCCTGACTTTC	CASSPGLVRGSSGANVLTF
TRBV6-6	14	TRBJ2-7	TRBD1	NA	TGTGCCAGCAGCAAACCGGGACAGTCATACGAGCAGTACTTC	CASSKPGQSYEQYF
TRBV5-1	16	TRBJ2-1	TRBD1	NA	TGCGCCAGCAGCTCTTCCGGGACAGGGGGCCGCAATGAGCAGTTCTTC	CASSSSGTGGRNEQFF
TRBV18	14	TRBJ2-5	NA	NA	TGTGCCAGCTCACCCCGGACAATCCAAGAGACCCAGTACTTC	CASSPRTIQETQYF
TRBV28	12	TRBJ2-5	TRBD1	NA	TGTGCCGCCTCGACAGGGCGTGAGACCCAGTACTTC	CAASTGRETQYF
TRBV4-3	15	TRBJ1-2	NA	NA	TGCGCCAGCAGCCAAGAGGGCAGGGAGGGCTATGGCTACACCTTC	CASSQEGREGYGYTF
TRBV10-3	13	TRBJ2-7	NA	NA	TGTGCCATCAGTGATTCGGGGGACAGCGAGCAGTACTTC	CAISDSGDSEQYF
TRBV6-6	14	TRBJ2-5	NA	NA	TGTGCCAGCATGTGGGAGGGGGTACAAGAGACCCAGTACTTC	CASMWEGVQETQYF
TRBV9	18	TRBJ2-5	TRBD2	NA	TGTGCCAGCTTGTTAATTCGGCGGGAGGGCCGAGTGGCGGAGACCCAGTACTTC	CASLLIRREGRVAETQYF
TRBV2	14	TRBJ1-4	NA	NA	TGTGCCAGCACGGGGGACCTCGCGGGGGGGAAACTGTTTTTT	CASTGDLAGGKLFF
TRBV7-2	18	TRBJ2-3	NA	NA	TGTGCCAGCAGCTTGGCTAGCGCAGCTTTTTCGAGCACAGATACGCAGTATTTT	CASSLASAAFSSTDTQYF
TRBV7-9	14	TRBJ2-7	NA	NA	TGTGCCACCCGGGACTCCTCGCCCTCCTACGAGCAGTACTTC	CATRDSSPSYEQYF
TRBV6-5	14	TRBJ2-7	NA	NA	TGTGCCAGCAGGCGCTGGGACAAATCTTACGAGCAGTACTTC	CASRRWDKSYEQYF
TRBV6-1	14	TRBJ1-4	TRBD1	NA	TGTGCCAGCAGTGGGGACAGATTAAATGAAAAACTGTTTTTT	CASSGDRLNEKLFF
TRBV9	14	TRBJ2-7	TRBD1	NA	TGTGCCAGCAGCGAGGGGACAGCTTCCTACGAGCAGTACTTC	CASSEGTASYEQYF
TRBV4-2	14	TRBJ2-5	TRBD1	NA	TGTGCCAGCAGCCGGACAGGGGAAAAAGAGACCCAGTACTTC	CASSRTGEKETQYF
TRBV23-1	12	TRBJ1-1	NA	NA	TGCGCCAGCAGTCAATCGTTCTACGAAGCTTTCTTT	CASSQSFYEAFF
TRBV19	16	TRBJ2-3	TRBD1	NA	TGTGCCAGTAGTATAGGAGGGCACAGGGGTTCCGATACGCAGTATTTT	CASSIGGHRGSDTQYF
TRBV5-1	14	TRBJ2-5	TRBD1	NA	TGCGCCAGCAGCAAACAGGACAGGGAAGAGACCCAGTACTTC	CASSKQDREETQYF
TRBV6-4	15	TRBJ2-1	TRBD2	NA	TGTGCCAGCAGTGCAACTAGCGGTCTCTACAATGAGCAGTTCTTC	CASSATSGLYNEQFF
TRBV6-5	13	TRBJ2-3	NA	NA	TGTGCCAGCAGTTACTGGGGCTCTAGAACGCAGTATTTT	CASSYWGSRTQYF
TRBV14	16	TRBJ1-6	NA	NA	TGTGCCAGCAGCCATCAGGCAGGGGTCTATAATTCCCCCCTCCACTTT	CASSHQAGVYNSPLHF
TRBV19	16	TRBJ1-5	NA	NA	TGTGCCAGTACCTCTCCGGGTGGCGGATCCAATCAGCCCCAGCATTTT	CASTSPGGGSNQPQHF
TRBV30	15	TRBJ2-7	TRBD2	NA	TGTGCCTGGAAGAGAGCGGGAGGGCCCTCCTACGAGCAGTACTTC	CAWKRAGGPSYEQYF
TRBV6-6	14	TRBJ2-7	TRBD2	NA	TGTGCCAGCAATTGGCGGGGGGAAGCTTCCGAGCAGTACTTC	CASNWRGEASEQYF
TRBV25-1	15	TRBJ1-6	TRBD1	NA	TGTGCCAGCAGTGGTCATGGACAGGTTAATTCCCCCCTCCACTTT	CASSGHGQVNSPLHF
TRBV7-2	15	TRBJ2-7	NA	NA	TGTGCCAGCAGCTTAGGCGCAGGGGTCCCTTACGAGCAGTACTTC	CASSLGAGVPYEQYF